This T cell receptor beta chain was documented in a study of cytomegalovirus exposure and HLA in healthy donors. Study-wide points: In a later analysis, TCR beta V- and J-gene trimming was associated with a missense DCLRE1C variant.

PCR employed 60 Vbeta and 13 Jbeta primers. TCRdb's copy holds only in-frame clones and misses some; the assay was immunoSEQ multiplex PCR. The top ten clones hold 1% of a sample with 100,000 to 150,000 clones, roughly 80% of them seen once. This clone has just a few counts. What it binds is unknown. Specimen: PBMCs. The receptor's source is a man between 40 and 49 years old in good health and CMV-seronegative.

CDR3 nucleotide sequence: TGTGCCAGCAGGCGCCAAAGCAATCAGCCCCAGCATTTT. Its protein is CASRRQSNQPQHF. This chain connects TRBV6-5 to TRBJ1-5; D is ambiguous. Trimming removed 6 bases at V and 1 base at J, with 7 bases between. CDR3 length: 13 amino acids. Germline V gene data show CDR1 as MNHEY and CDR2 as SVGAGI.